This T cell receptor (beta chain) is drawn from a study of T-cell reconstitution after alpha-beta-depleted transplantation in children. The germline CDR1 and CDR2 sequences are SGHTA and FQGNSA. V was pared by 3 bases and J by 10 bases, with 22 bases between. The CDR3 is 16 amino acids. Researchers prepared the TCRbeta library using unique molecular identifiers, the study reports. MiXCR, applied by TCRdb to the PCR reads, yields one record per CDR3 protein. The table has a few hundred thousand distinct CDR3 sequences, about 26% seen once. This clonotype occurred many times. This material consisted of PBMCs, taken before TCRalphabeta/CD19-depleted stem cell transplant. The J gene is TRBJ2-1, the V gene TRBV7-2, with unresolved D. The receptor's source is a girl aged 2 to 10 with Fanconi anemia, due to receive a stem cell transplant. The CDR3 protein is CASSFLPADTVGEQFF. Written as DNA, the CDR3 is TGTGCCAGCAGCTTTCTCCCGGCAGATACGGTAGGAGAGCAGTTCTTC.